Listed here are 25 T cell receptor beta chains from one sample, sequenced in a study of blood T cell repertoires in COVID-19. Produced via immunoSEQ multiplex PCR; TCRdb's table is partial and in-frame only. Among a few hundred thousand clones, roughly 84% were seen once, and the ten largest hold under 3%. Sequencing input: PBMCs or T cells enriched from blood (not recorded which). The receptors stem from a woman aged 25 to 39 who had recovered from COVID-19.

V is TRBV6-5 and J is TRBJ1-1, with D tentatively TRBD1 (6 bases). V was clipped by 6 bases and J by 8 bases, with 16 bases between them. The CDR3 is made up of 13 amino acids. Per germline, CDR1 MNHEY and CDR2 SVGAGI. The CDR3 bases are TGTGCCAGCAGCCAAACAGGGTTGAGAGAAGCTTTCTTT. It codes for CASSQTGLREAFF.

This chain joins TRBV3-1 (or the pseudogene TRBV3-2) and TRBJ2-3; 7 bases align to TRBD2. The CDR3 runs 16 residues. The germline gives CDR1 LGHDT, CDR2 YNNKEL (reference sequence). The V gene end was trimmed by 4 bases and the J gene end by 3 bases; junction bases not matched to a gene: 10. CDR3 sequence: CASSPPGRPGTDTQYF. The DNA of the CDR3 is TGTGCCAGCAGCCCTCCCGGGAGGCCGGGTACAGATACGCAGTATTTT.

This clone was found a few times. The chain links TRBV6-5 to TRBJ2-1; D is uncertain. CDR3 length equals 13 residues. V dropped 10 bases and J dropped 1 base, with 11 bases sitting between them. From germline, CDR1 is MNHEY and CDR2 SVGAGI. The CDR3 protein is CATQEQSYNEQFF. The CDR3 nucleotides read TGTGCCACCCAGGAACAGTCCTACAATGAGCAGTTCTTC.

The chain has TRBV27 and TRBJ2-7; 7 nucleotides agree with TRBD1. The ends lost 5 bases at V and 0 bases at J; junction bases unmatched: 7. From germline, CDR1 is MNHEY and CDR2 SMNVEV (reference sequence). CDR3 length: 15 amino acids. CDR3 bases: TGTGCCAGCAGTCTCCGGGACAGAAGCTCCTACGAGCAGTACTTC. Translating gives CASSLRDRSSYEQYF.

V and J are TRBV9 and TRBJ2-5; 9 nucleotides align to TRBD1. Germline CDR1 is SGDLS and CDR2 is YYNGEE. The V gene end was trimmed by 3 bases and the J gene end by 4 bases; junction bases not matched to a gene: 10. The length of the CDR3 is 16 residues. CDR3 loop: CASSEQGAMLGETQYF. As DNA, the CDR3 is TGTGCCAGCAGCGAACAGGGGGCGATGCTTGGAGAGACCCAGTACTTC.

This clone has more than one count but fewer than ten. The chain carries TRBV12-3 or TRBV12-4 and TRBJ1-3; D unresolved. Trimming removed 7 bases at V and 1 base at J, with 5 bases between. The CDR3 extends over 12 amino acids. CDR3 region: CASTRSGNTIYF. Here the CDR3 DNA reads TGTGCCAGCACCAGGTCTGGAAACACCATATATTTT.

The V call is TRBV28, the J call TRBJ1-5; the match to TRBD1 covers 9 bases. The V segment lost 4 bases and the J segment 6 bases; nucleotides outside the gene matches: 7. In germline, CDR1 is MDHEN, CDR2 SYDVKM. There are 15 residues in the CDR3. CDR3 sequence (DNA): TGTGCCAGCAGTTCACTACAGGGGGCGAGTCAGCCCCAGCATTTT. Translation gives CASSSLQGASQPQHF.

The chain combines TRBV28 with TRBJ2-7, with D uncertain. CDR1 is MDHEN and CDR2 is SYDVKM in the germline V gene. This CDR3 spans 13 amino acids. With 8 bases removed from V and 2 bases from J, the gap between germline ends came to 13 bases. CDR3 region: CASFQVNPYEQYF. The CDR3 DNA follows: TGTGCCAGCTTTCAGGTCAACCCCTACGAGCAGTACTTC.

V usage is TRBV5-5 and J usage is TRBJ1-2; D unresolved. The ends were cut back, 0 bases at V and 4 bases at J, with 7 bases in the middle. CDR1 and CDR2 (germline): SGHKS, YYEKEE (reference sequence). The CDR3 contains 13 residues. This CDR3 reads CASSLGASYGYTF. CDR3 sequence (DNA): TGTGCCAGCAGCTTGGGGGCGTCCTATGGCTACACCTTC.

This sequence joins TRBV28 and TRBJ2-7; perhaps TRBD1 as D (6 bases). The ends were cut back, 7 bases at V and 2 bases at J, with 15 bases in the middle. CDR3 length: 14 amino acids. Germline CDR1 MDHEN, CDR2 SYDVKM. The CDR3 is CASNHLDRTYEQYF. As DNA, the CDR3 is TGTGCCAGCAACCACCTGGACAGAACCTACGAGCAGTACTTC.

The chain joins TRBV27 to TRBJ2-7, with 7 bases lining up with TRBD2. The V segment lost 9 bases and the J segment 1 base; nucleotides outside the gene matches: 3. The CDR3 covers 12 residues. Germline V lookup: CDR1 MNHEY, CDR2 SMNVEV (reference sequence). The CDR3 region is CASSGPSYEQYF. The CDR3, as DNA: TGTGCCAGTAGCGGGCCGTCCTACGAGCAGTACTTC.

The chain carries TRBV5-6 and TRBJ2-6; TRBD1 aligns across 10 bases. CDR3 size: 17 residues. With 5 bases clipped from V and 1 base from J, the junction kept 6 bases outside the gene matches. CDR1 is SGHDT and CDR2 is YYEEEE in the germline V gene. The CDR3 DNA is TGTGCCAGCAGTAGGGGACAGGGGAGTTCTGGGGCCAACGTCCTGACTTTC. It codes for CASSRGQGSSGANVLTF.

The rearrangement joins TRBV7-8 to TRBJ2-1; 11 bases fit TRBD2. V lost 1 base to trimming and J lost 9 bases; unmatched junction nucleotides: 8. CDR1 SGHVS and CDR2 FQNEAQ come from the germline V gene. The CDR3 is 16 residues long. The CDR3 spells CASSLGLAGGRGEQFF. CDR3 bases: TGTGCCAGCAGCTTAGGGCTAGCGGGGGGCCGGGGTGAGCAGTTCTTC.

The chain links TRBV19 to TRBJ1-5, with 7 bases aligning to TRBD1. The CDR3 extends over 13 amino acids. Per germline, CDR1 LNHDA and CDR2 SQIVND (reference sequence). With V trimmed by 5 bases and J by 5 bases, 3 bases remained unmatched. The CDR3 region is CASSRQGYQPQHF. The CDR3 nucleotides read TGTGCCAGTAGTCGACAGGGTTATCAGCCCCAGCATTTT.

DNA of the CDR3: TGTGCCAGCAGTTTGAGGCCTGACCGCTACGAGCAGTACTTC. Protein: CASSLRPDRYEQYF. The chain joins TRBV27 to TRBJ2-7; D unclear. The V gene lost 3 bases and the J gene lost 3 bases, with 12 bases spanning the gap. Per germline, CDR1 MNHEY and CDR2 SMNVEV (reference sequence). CDR3 size: 14 residues.

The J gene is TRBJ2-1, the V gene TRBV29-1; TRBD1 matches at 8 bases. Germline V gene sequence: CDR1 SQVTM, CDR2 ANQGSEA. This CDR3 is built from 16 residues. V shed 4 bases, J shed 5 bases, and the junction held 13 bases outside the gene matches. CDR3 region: CSVVDFAGQANNEQFF. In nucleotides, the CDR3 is TGCAGCGTTGTAGATTTCGCGGGACAGGCGAACAATGAGCAGTTCTTC.

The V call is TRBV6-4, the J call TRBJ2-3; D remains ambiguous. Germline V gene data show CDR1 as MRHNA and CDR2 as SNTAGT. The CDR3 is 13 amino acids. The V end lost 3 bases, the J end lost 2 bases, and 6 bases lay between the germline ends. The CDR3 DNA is TGTGCCAGCAGTGATCGAGTCACAGATACGCAGTATTTT. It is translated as CASSDRVTDTQYF.

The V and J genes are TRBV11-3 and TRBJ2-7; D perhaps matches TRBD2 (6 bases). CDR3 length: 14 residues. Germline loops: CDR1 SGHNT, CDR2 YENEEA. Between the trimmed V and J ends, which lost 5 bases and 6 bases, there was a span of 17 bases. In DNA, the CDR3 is TGTGCCAGCAGCCCGACTGGGCGGGAAGGCGAGCAGTACTTC. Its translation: CASSPTGREGEQYF.

The CDR3 protein is CASSLAGLHDRGENIQYF. The CDR3 bases are TGTGCCAGCAGTTTGGCGGGCTTACACGACAGGGGGGAAAACATTCAGTACTTC. The chain recombines TRBV28 with TRBJ2-4, with 9 nucleotides matching TRBD1. Trimming cost V 3 bases and J 5 bases; bases outside gene matches: 14. CDR1 is MDHEN, CDR2 SYDVKM, per germline. The length of the CDR3 is 18 residues.

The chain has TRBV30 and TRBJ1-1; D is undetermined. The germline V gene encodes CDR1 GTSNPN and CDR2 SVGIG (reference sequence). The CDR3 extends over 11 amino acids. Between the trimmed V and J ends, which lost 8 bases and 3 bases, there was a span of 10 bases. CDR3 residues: CAISTYTEAFF. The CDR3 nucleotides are TGTGCCATATCCACATACACTGAAGCTTTCTTT.

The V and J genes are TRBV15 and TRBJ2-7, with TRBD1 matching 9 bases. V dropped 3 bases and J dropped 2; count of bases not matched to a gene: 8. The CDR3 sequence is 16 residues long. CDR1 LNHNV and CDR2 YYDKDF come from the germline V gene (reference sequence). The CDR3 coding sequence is TGTGCCACCAGCAGCCTCTGGGGGGACAGGGCCTACGAGCAGTACTTC. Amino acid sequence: CATSSLWGDRAYEQYF.

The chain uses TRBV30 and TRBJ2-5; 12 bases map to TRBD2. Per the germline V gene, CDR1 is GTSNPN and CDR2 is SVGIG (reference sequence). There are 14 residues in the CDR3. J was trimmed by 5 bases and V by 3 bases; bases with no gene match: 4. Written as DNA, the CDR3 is TGTGCCTGGAGCCTAGCGGGGGGGCCGGAGACCCAGTACTTC. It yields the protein CAWSLAGGPETQYF. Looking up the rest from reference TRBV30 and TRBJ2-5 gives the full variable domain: SQTIHQWPATLVQPVGSPLSLECTVEGTSNPNLYWYRQAAGRGLQLLFYSVGIGQISSEVPQNLSASRPQDRQFILSSKKLLLSDSGFYLCAWSLAGGPETQYFGPGTRLLVL.

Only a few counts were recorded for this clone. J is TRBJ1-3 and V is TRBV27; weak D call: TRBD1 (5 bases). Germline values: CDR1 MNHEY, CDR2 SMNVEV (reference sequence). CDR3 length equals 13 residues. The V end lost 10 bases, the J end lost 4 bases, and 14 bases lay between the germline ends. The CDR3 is CANSRGGGNTIYF. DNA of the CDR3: TGTGCCAACTCTCGGGGGGGAGGAAACACCATATATTTT.

The CDR3 sequence: CASSSWDSQRSSYEQYF. Here the CDR3 DNA reads TGTGCCAGCAGTTCATGGGACAGTCAAAGGAGCTCCTACGAGCAGTACTTC. The gene calls are TRBV27 and TRBJ2-7; 7 nucleotides line up with TRBD1. The germline V gene encodes CDR1 MNHEY and CDR2 SMNVEV (reference sequence). The V segment lost 4 bases and the J segment 0 bases; nucleotides outside the gene matches: 12. CDR3 length: 17 amino acids.

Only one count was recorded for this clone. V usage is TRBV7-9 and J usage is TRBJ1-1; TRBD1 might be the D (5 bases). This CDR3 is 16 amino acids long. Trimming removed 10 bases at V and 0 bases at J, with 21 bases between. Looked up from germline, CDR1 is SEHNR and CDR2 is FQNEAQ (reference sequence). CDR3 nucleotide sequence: TGTGCCACCGGGGGAGGAGACAACCTTTTGAACACTGAAGCTTTCTTT. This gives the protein CATGGGDNLLNTEAFF.